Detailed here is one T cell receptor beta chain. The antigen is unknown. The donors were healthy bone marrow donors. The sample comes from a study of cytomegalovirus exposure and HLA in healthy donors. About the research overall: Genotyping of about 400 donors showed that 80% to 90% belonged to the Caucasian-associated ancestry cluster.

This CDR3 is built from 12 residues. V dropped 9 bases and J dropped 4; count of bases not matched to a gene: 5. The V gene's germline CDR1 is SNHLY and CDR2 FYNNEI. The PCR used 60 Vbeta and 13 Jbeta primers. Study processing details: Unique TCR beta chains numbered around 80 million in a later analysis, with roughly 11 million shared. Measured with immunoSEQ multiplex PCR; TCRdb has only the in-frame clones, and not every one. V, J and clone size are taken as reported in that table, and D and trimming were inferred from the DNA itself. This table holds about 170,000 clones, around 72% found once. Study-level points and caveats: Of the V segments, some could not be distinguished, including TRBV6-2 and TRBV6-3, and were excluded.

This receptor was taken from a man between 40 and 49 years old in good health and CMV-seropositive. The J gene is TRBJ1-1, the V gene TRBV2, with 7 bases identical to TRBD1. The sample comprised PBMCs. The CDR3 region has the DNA TGTGCCAGTTTACAGGGGTCCACTGAAGCTTTCTTT. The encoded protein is CASLQGSTEAFF.